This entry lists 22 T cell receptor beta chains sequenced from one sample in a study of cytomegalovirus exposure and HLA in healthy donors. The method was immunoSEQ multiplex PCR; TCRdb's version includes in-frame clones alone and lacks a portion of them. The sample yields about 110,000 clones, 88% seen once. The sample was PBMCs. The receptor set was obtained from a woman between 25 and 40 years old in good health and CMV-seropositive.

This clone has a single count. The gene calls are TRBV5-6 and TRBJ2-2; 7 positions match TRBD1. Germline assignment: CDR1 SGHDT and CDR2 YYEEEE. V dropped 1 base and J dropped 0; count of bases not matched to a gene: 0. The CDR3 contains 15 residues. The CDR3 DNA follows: TGTGCCAGCAGCTTGCAGGGGGCGAACACCGGGGAGCTGTTTTTT. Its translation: CASSLQGANTGELFF.

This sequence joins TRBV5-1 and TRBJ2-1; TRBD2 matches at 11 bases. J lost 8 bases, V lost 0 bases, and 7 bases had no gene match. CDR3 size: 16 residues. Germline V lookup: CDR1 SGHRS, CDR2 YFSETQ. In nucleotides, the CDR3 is TGCGCCAGCAGCTTGGTGCTAGCGGGGGGTTTGGATGAGCAGTTCTTC. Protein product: CASSLVLAGGLDEQFF. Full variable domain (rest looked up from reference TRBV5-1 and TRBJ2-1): KAGVTQTPRYLIKTRGQQVTLSCSPISGHRSVSWYQQTPGQGLQFLFEYFSETQRNKGNFPGRFSGRQFSNSRSEMNVSTLELGDSALYLCASSLVLAGGLDEQFFGPGTRLTVL.

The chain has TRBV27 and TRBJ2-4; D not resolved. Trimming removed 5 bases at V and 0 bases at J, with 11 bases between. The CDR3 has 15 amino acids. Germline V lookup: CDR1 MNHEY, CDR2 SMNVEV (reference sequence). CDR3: CASSDPSGAKNIQYF. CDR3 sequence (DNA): TGTGCCAGCAGTGATCCCTCGGGAGCCAAAAACATTCAGTACTTC.

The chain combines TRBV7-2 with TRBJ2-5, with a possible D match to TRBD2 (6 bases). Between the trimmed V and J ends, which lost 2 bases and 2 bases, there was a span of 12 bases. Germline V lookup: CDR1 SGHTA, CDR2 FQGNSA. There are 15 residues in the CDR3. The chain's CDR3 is CASSLFSGSQETQYF. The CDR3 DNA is TGTGCCAGCAGCTTATTTAGCGGTTCTCAAGAGACCCAGTACTTC.

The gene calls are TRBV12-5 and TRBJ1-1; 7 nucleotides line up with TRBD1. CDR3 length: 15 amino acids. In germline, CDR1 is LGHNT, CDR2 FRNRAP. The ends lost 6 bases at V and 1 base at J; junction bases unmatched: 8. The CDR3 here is CASGRLQGGNTEAFF. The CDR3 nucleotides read TGTGCTAGTGGCCGCCTGCAGGGGGGGAACACTGAAGCTTTCTTT.

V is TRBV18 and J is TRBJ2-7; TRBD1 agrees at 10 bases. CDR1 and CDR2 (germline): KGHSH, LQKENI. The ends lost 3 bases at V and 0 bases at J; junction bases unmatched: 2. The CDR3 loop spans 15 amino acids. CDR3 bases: TGTGCCAGCTCACCCGGACAGGGGGGCTCCTACGAGCAGTACTTC. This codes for CASSPGQGGSYEQYF.

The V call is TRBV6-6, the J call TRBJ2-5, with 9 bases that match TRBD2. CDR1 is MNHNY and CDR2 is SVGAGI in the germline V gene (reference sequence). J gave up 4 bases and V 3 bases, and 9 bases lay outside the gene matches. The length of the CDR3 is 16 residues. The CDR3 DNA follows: TGTGCCAGCAGTTATAGATCTGCGGGGGGGCGAGAGACCCAGTACTTC. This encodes CASSYRSAGGRETQYF.

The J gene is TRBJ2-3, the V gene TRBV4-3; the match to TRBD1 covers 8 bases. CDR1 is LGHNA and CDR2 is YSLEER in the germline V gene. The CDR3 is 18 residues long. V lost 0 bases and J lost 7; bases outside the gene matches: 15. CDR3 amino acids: CASSQDPAQGAQTNTQYF. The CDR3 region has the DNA TGCGCCAGCAGCCAAGACCCTGCCCAGGGGGCCCAGACAAATACGCAGTATTTT.

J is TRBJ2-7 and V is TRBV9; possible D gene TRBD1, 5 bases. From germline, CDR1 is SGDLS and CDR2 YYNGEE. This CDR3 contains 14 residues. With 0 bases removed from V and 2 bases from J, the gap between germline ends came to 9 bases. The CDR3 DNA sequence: TGTGCCAGCAGCGTAGAGGACACCCCCTACGAGCAGTACTTC. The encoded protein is CASSVEDTPYEQYF.

Written as DNA, the CDR3 is TGTGCCAGCAGCCCGACAGGGGGCGGGTCATACGAGCAGTACTTC. Translating it yields CASSPTGGGSYEQYF. V is TRBV13 and J is TRBJ2-7; 10 positions agree with TRBD1. The CDR3 length is 15 residues. The germline gives CDR1 PRHDT, CDR2 FYEKMQ (reference sequence). The J segment lost 4 bases and the V segment lost 5 bases, leaving 8 bases of the junction unmatched.

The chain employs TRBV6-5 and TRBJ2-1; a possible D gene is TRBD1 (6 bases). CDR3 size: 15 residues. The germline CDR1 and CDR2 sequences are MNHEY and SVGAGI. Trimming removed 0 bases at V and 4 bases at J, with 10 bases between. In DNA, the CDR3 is TGTGCCAGCAGTTACTCGGGGACACTGTACAATGAGCAGTTCTTC. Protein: CASSYSGTLYNEQFF.

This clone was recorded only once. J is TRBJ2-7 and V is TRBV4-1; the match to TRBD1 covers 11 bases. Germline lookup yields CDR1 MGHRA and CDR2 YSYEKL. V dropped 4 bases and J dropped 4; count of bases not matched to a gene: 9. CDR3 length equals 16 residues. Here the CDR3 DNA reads TGCGCCAGCAGCCGGGTAGGACAGGGGGCGCGTTACGAGCAGTACTTC. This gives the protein CASSRVGQGARYEQYF.

CDR3 sequence: CASSVGDIPYEQYF. DNA for the CDR3: TGTGCCAGCAGTGTGGGGGACATTCCCTACGAGCAGTACTTC. V is TRBV6-1 and J is TRBJ2-7; perhaps TRBD1 as D (6 bases). The V gene lost 4 bases and the J gene lost 2 bases, with 12 bases spanning the gap. CDR1 and CDR2 from the germline V gene are MNHNS and SASEGT. The CDR3 contains 14 residues.

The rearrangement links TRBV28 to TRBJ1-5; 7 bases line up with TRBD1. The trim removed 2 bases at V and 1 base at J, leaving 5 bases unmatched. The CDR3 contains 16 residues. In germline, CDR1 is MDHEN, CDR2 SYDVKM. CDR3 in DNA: TGTGCCAGCAGTTTACCACAGGGGCAGAGCAATCAGCCCCAGCATTTT. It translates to CASSLPQGQSNQPQHF.

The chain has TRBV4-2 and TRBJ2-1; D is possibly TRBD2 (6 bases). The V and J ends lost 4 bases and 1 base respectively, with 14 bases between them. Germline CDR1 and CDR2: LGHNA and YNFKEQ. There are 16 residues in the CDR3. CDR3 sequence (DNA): TGTGCCAGCAGCCCCGGCTCGGCGGGGTCCTACAATGAGCAGTTCTTC. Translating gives CASSPGSAGSYNEQFF.

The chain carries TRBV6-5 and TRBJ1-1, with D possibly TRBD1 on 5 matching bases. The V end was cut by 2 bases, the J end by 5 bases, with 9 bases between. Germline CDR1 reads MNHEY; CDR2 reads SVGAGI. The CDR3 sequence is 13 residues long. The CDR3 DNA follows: TGTGCCAGCAGTTACAGGGGCGATACTGAAGCTTTCTTT. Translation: CASSYRGDTEAFF.

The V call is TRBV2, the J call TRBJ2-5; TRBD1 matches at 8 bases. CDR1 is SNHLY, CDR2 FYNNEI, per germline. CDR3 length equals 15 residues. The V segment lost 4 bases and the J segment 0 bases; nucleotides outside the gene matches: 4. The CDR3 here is CASSGQGPYQETQYF. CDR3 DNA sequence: TGTGCCAGCAGTGGACAGGGGCCGTACCAAGAGACCCAGTACTTC.

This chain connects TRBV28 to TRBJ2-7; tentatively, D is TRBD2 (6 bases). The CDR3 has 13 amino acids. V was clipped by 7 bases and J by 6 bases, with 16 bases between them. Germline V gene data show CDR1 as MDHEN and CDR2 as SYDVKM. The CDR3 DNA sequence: TGTGCCAGCATTCCTCAACTAGCCGGCGAGCAGTACTTC. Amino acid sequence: CASIPQLAGEQYF.

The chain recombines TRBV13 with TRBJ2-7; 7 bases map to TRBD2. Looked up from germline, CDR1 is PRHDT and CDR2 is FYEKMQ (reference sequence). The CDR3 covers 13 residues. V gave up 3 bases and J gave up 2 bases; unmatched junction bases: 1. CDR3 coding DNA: TGTGCCAGCAGCTTCGCGGGAGCCTACGAGCAGTACTTC. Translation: CASSFAGAYEQYF.

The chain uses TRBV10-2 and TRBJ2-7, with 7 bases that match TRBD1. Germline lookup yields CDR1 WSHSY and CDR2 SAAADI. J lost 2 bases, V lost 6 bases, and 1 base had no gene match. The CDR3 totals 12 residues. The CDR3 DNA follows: TGCGCCAGCAGCGACAGGGCCTACGAGCAGTACTTC. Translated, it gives CASSDRAYEQYF.

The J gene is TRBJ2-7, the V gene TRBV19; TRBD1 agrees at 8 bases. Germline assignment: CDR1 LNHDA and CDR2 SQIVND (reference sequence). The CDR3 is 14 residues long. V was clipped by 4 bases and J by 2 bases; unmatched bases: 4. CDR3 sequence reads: CASSKPGQAYEQYF. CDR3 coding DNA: TGTGCCAGTAGTAAACCGGGACAGGCCTACGAGCAGTACTTC.

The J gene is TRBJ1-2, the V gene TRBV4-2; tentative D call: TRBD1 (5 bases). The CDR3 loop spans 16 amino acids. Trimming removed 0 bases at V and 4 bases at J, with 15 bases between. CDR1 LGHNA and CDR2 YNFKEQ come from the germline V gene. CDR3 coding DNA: TGTGCCAGCAGCCAAGAACCAGGGAAGTATGGCTATGGCTACACCTTC. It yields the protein CASSQEPGKYGYGYTF.